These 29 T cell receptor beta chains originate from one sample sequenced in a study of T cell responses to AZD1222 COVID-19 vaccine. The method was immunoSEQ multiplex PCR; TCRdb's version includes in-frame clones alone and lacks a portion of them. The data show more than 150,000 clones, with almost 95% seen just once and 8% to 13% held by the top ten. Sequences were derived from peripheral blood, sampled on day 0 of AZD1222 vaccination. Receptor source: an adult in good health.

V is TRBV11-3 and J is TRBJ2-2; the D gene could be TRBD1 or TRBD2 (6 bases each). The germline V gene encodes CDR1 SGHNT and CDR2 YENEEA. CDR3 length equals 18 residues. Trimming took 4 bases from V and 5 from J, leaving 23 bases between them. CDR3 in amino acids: CASSSPAGGTRNTGELFF. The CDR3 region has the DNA TGTGCCAGCAGCTCCCCGGCTGGCGGGACACGAAATACCGGGGAGCTGTTTTTT.

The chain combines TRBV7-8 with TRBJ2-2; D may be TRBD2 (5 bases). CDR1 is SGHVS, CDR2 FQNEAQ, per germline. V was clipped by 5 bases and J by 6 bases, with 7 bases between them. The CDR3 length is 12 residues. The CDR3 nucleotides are TGTGCCAGCAGCCTGAGGGCCGGGGAGCTGTTTTTT. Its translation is CASSLRAGELFF.

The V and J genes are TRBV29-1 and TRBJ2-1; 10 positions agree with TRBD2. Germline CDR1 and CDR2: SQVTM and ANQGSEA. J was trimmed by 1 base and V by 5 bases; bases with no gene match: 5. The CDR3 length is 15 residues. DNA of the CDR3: TGCAGCGTTCCGCTAGCGGGAGCTTCCTACAATGAGCAGTTCTTC. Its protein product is CSVPLAGASYNEQFF.

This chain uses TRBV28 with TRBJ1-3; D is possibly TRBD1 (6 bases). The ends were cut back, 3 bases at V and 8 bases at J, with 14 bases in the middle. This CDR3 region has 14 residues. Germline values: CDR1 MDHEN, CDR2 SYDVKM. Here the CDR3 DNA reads TGTGCCAGCAGTTTGAATAGGGGGTTGGACACCATATATTTT. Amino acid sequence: CASSLNRGLDTIYF. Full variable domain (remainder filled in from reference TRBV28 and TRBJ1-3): DVKVTQSSRYLVKRTGEKVFLECVQDMDHENMFWYRQDPGLGLRLIYFSYDVKMKEKGDIPEGYSVSREKKERFSLILESASTNQTSMYLCASSLNRGLDTIYFGEGSWLTVV.

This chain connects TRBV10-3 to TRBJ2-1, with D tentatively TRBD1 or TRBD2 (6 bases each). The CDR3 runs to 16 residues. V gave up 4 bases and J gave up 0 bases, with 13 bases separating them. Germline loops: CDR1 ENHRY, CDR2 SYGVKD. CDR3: CAISGRGQTSYNEQFF. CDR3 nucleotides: TGTGCCATCAGTGGGAGGGGACAAACCTCCTACAATGAGCAGTTCTTC.

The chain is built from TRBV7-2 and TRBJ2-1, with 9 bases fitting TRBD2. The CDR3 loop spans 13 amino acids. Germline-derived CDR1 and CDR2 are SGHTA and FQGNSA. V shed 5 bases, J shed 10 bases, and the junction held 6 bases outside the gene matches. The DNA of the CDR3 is TGTGCCAGCAGCACCGCCGGGACTAGCGAGCAGTTCTTC. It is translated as CASSTAGTSEQFF.

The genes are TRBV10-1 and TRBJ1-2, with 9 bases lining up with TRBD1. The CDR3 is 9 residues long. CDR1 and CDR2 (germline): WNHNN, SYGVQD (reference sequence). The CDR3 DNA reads TGCCCTGGGACAGGGTGCTACACCTTC. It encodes CPGTGCYTF.

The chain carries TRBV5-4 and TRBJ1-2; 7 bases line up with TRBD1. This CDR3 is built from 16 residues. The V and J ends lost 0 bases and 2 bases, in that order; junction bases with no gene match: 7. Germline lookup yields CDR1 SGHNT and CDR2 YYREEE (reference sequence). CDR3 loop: CASSLGRDRSNYGYTF. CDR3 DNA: TGTGCCAGCAGCTTGGGAAGGGACAGATCCAACTATGGCTACACCTTC.

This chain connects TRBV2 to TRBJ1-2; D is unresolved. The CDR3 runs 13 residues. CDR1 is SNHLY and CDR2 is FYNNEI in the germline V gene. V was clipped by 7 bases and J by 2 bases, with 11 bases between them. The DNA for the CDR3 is TGTGCCAGCAAACCAGGCGGGAACTATGGCTACACCTTC. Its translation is CASKPGGNYGYTF. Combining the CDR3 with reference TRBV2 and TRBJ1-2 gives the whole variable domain EPEVTQTPSHQVTQMGQEVILRCVPISNHLYFYWYRQILGQKVEFLVSFYNNEISEKSEIFDDQFSVERPDGSNFTLKIRSTKLEDSAMYFCASKPGGNYGYTFGSGTRLTVV.

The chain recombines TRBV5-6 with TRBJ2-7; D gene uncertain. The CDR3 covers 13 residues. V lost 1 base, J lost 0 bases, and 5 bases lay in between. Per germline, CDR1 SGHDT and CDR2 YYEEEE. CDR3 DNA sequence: TGTGCCAGCAGCTTGCCAGCCTCCTACGAGCAGTACTTC. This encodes CASSLPASYEQYF. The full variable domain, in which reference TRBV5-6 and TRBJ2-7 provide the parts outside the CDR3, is DAGVTQSPTHLIKTRGQQVTLRCSPKSGHDTVSWYQQALGQGPQFIFQYYEEEERQRGNFPDRFSGHQFPNYSSELNVNALLLGDSALYLCASSLPASYEQYFGPGTRLTVT.

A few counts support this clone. As DNA, the CDR3 is TGTGCCAGCAGCTTCGACAGGGGGCCTACTGAAGCTTTCTTT. Protein sequence: CASSFDRGPTEAFF. The chain joins TRBV5-4 to TRBJ1-1; 10 bases agree with TRBD1. CDR1 and CDR2 (germline): SGHNT, YYREEE (reference sequence). The CDR3 is 14 residues long. Trimming cost V 2 bases and J 5 bases; bases outside gene matches: 3.

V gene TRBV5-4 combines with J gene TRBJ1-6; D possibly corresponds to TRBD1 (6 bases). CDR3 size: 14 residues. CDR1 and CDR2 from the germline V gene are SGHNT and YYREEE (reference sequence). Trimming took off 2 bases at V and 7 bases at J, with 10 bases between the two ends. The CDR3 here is CASSFRGENSPLHF. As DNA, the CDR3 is TGTGCCAGCAGCTTCAGGGGAGAGAATTCACCCCTCCACTTT.

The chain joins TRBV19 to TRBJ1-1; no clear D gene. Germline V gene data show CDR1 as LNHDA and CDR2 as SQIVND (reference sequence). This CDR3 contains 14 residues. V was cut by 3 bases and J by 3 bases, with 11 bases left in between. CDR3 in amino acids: CASSITLWYTEAFF. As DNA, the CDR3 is TGTGCCAGTAGTATTACCCTCTGGTACACTGAAGCTTTCTTT.

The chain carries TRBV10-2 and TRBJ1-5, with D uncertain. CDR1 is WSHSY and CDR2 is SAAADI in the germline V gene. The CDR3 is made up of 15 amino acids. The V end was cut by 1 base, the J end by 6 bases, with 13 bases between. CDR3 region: CASSEYRNGAQPQHF. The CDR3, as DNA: TGCGCCAGCAGTGAGTACAGAAACGGCGCTCAGCCCCAGCATTTT.

CDR3 DNA sequence: TGTGCCAGCAGCCCAGGAAACACCCCGTTCTTC. It translates to CASSPGNTPFF. The V gene is TRBV7-2, the J gene TRBJ2-1; D remains ambiguous. V shed 5 bases and J shed 15 bases, with 14 bases lying between them. The CDR3 sequence is 11 residues long. CDR1 is SGHTA and CDR2 is FQGNSA in the germline V gene.

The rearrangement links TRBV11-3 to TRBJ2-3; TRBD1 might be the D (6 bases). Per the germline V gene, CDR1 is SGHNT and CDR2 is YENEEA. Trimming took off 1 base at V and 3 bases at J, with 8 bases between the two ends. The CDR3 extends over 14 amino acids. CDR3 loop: CASSLGTGTDTQYF. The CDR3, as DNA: TGTGCCAGCAGCTTAGGTACAGGGACAGATACGCAGTATTTT. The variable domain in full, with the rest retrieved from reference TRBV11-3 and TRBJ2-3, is EAGVVQSPRYKIIEKKQPVAFWCNPISGHNTLYWYLQNLGQGPELLIRYENEEAVDDSQLPKDRFSAERLKGVDSTLKIQPAELGDSAVYLCASSLGTGTDTQYFGPGTRLTVL.

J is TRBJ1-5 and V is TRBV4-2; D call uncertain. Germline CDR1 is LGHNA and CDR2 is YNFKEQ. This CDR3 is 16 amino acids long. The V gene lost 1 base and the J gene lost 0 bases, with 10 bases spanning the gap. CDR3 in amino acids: CASSQGGVYSNQPQHF. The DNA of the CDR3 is TGTGCCAGCAGCCAAGGTGGAGTCTATAGCAATCAGCCCCAGCATTTT.

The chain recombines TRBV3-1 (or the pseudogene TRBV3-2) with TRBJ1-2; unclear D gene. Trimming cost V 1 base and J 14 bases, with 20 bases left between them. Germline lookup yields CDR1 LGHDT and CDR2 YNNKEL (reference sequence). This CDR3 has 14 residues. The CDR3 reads CASSQGEMVKKKTF. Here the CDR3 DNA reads TGTGCCAGCAGCCAAGGGGAAATGGTTAAAAAAAAGACCTTC.

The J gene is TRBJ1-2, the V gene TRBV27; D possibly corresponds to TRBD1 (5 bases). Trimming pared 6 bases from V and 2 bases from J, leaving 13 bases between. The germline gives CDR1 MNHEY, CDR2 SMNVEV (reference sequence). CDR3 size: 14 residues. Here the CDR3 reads CASSPGGYNYGYTF. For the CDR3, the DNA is TGTGCCAGCAGCCCGGGGGGGTACAACTATGGCTACACCTTC.

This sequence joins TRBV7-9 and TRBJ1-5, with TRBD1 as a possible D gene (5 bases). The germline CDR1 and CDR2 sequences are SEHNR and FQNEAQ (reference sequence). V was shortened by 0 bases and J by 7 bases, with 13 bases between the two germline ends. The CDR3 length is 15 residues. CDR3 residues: CASSLAGTPGQPQHF. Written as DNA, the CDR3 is TGTGCCAGCAGCTTAGCGGGGACTCCTGGGCAGCCCCAGCATTTT.

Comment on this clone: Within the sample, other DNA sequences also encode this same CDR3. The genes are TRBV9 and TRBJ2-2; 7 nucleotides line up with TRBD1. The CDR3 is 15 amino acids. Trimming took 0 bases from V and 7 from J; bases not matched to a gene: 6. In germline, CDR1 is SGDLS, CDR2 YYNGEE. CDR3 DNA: TGTGCCAGCAGCGTAGAAGGAAGGGGGCTCGGGGAGCTGTTTTTT. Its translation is CASSVEGRGLGELFF.

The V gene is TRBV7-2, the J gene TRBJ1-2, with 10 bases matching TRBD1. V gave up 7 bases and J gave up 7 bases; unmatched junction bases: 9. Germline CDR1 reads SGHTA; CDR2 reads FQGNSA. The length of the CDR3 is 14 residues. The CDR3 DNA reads TGTGCCAGCACCCAGACAGGGGGCAAGGGTGGCTACACCTTC. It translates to CASTQTGGKGGYTF.

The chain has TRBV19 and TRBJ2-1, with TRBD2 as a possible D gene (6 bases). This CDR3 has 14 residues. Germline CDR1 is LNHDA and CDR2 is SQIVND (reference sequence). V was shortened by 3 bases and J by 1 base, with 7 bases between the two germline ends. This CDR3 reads CASSMRGSYNEQFF. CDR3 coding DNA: TGTGCCAGTAGTATGCGGGGATCCTACAATGAGCAGTTCTTC.

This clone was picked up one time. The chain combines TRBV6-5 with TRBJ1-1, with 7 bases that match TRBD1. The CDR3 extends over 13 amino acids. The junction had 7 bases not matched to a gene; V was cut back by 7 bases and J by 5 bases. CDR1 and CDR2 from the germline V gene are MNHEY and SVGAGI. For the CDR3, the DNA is TGTGCCAGCACCTCAGGGGGAGGGACTGAAGCTTTCTTT. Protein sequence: CASTSGGGTEAFF.

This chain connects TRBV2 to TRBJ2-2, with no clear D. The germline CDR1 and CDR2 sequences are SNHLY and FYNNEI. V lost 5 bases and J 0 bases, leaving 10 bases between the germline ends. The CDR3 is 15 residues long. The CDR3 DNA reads TGTGCCAGCAGTCCCGAGGATGCGAACACCGGGGAGCTGTTTTTT. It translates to CASSPEDANTGELFF. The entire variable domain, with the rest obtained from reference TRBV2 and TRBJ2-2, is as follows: EPEVTQTPSHQVTQMGQEVILRCVPISNHLYFYWYRQILGQKVEFLVSFYNNEISEKSEIFDDQFSVERPDGSNFTLKIRSTKLEDSAMYFCASSPEDANTGELFFGEGSRLTVL.

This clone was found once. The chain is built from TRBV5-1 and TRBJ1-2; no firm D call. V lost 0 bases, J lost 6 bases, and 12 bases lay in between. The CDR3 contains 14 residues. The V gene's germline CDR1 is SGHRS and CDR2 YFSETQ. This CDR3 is CASSLGVIENGYTF. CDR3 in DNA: TGCGCCAGCAGCTTGGGAGTCATCGAAAATGGCTACACCTTC.

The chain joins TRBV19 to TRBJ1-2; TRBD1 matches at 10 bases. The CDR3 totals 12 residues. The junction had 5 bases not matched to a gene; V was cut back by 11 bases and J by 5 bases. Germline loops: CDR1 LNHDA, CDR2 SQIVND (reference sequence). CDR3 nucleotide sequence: TGTGCCTCGGGGACAGGGGAGTATGGCTACACCTTC. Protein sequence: CASGTGEYGYTF.

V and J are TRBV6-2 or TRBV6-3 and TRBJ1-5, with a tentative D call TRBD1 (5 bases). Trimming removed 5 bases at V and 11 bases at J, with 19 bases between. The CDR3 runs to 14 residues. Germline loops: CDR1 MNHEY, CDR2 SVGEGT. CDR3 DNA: TGTGCCAGCAGTCAGAGCACAGGAAGGAGGGCCCAGCATTTT. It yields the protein CASSQSTGRRAQHF.

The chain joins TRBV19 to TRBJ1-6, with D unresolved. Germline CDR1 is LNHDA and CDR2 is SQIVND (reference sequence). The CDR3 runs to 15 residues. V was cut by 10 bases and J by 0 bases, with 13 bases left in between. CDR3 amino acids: CATRTMSSYNSPLHF. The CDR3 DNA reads TGTGCCACAAGGACGATGAGCTCCTATAATTCACCCCTCCACTTT. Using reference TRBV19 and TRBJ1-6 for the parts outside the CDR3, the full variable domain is DGGITQSPKYLFRKEGQNVTLSCEQNLNHDAMYWYRQDPGQGLRLIYYSQIVNDFQKGDIAEGYSVSREKKESFPLTVTSAQKNPTAFYLCATRTMSSYNSPLHFGNGTRLTVT.